This record looks at one T cell receptor beta chain sequence and its context. This sample is drawn from a study of control samples from healthy donors and cancer patients. The data were produced by immunoSEQ multiplex PCR, yet TCRdb's version contains in-frame clones alone and is incomplete. The sample carries 170,000 or so clones, 90% to 95% recorded once. Sequenced: blood. The receptor's source is a woman between 35 and 50 years old in good health.

For the CDR3, the DNA is TGCGCCAGCAGCCCAATCGAAGCCTTCCAGGGTCGTGGCTATGGCTACACCTTC. It is translated as CASSPIEAFQGRGYGYTF. This rearrangement joins TRBV5-1 to TRBJ1-2, with TRBD1 as a possible D gene (5 bases). Germline assignment: CDR1 SGHRS and CDR2 YFSETQ. The CDR3 is 18 residues long. The V and J ends lost 4 bases and 4 bases respectively, with 26 bases between them.